This T cell receptor (beta chain) was recorded in a study of T cell clonotyping in hematopoietic cell transplantation (dated by TCRdb to 2020 to 2023). Regarding the research as a whole: A total of about 140 blood samples were gathered in the study from roughly 40 consecutive transplant recipients along with their related donors. Patients were recruited between 2015 and 2017 and followed until September 2020 or death.

On this clone itself: Its antigen is currently not known. Nothing much larger sits one base from this clone, and base qualities are not available.

Per the publication, the time point label means: 180 days after allo-HCT. Blood from recipients was drawn roughly 28 days before transplant, then again at days 30, 100 and 180 after transplant. Nuclei Lysis Solution was used to extract genomic DNA from fresh or cryopreserved unfractionated peripheral blood mononuclear cells. The immunoSEQ assay, a bias-controlled multiplex PCR using V- and J-specific primers, was used to amplify TCR beta CDR3 regions from genomic DNA. In a second PCR step, a proprietary barcode and Illumina adapter sequences were attached to the CDR3 amplicons. CDR3 libraries were sequenced on an Illumina MiSeq instrument. In the source study's methods: Export and quality control were performed with immunoSEQ Analyzer 3.0, and downstream analyses were performed with R Bioconductor and Immunarch. Only productive rearrangements in the normalized downsampled data set went into calculating the repertoire metrics. Pathologically expanded clonotypes were defined as those larger than 5 templates in the normalized cohort. Repertoire diversity was measured with the Inverse Simpson Index. To capture all clonotypes, the CMV-specificity analyses were run on the non-normalized data set. The clones in this table, taken by TCRdb from immuneACCESS, are in-frame only. Not every clone is retained; where verified, under half of the shortfall comes from an unresolved V gene, and the cause of the rest is unknown. Clonal size and the V and J genes are those of that table, whereas D and trimming came from the DNA. For this sample the table gives about 11,000 clones, of which 75% to 90% were detected only once. The ten largest make up 38% of the sample.

The investigation overall reported the following: Just a small fraction of recipient repertoires overlapped with donor repertoires, and more than 95% appeared de novo at the given depth. Broader posttransplant TCR repertoire diversity was predicted by donor and pretransplant recipient Inverse Simpson Index values. Sample size was limited, and cells were not sorted, so CD4 and CD8 repertoire contributions could not be separated. After transplant, TCR diversity in recipients dropped, and pathologically expanded clonotypes increased progressively from day 30 to day 180.

The cysteine opens and the phenylalanine closes a CDR3 of 15 amino acids. CDR3 DNA only is kept here, 45 bases in frame from base 1. As encoded in the germline V gene, CDR1 is SGHTA while CDR2 is FQGNSA. V is pruned by 1 base and J by 5 bases, leaving 4 bases of the junction without a gene match. The chain is made from TRBV7-2 and TRBJ2-3; 9 central nucleotides agree with TRBD2. This clonotype originated in a male patient aged 55 to 69 who had an allogeneic stem cell transplant from an unrelated donor, so the T cells may come from the graft donor. Some clones in this sample may be carry-over from other donors' samples. The specimen comprised PBMCs, sampled 180 days after allogeneic stem cell transplant. The DNA reads as follows: TGTGCCAGCAGCTTAGGCGGGGGGGCGGAAGATACGCAGTATTTT. The encoded protein is CASSLGGGAEDTQYF.